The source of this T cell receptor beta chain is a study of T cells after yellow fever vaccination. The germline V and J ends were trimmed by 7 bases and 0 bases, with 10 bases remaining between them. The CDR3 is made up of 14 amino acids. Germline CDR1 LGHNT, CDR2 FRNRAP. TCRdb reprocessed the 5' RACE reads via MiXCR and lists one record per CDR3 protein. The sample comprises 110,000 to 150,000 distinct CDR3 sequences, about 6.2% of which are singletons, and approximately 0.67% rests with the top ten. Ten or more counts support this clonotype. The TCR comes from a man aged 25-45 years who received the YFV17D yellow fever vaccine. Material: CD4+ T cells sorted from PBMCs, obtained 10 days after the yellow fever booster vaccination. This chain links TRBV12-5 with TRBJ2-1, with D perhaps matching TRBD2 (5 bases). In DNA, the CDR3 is TGTGCTAGTGCAGGACTGAACTCCTACAATGAGCAGTTCTTC. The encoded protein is CASAGLNSYNEQFF.